What follows is one T cell receptor beta chain and its context. Profiled with immunoSEQ multiplex PCR; TCRdb holds only in-frame clones, not every one. The sample contains roughly 220,000 clones, over 70% of which appear only once. The sample comes from a study of blood T cell repertoires in COVID-19. About the research overall: From T cells, B-cell-depleted T cells, or PBMCs came the material, which was cDNA or gDNA.

The sample consisted of peripheral blood. This TCR was sampled from an older woman with acute or convalescent COVID-19.

CDR3 loop: CSVGGWGQGQYGYTF. The CDR3 DNA is TGCAGCGTTGGGGGGTGGGGACAGGGACAATATGGCTACACCTTC. The genes are TRBV29-1 and TRBJ1-2; 9 bases map to TRBD1. The CDR3 length is 15 residues. Germline V gene lookup returns CDR1 SQVTM and CDR2 ANQGSEA. Germline trimming cut 4 bases from V and 5 bases from J; bases unmatched to any gene: 11. Drawing the rest from reference TRBV29-1 and TRBJ1-2, the complete variable domain is SAVISQKPSRDICQRGTSLTIQCQVDSQVTMMFWYRQQPGQSLTLIATANQGSEATYESGFVIDKFPISRPNLTFSTLTVSNMSPEDSSIYLCSVGGWGQGQYGYTFGSGTRLTVV.